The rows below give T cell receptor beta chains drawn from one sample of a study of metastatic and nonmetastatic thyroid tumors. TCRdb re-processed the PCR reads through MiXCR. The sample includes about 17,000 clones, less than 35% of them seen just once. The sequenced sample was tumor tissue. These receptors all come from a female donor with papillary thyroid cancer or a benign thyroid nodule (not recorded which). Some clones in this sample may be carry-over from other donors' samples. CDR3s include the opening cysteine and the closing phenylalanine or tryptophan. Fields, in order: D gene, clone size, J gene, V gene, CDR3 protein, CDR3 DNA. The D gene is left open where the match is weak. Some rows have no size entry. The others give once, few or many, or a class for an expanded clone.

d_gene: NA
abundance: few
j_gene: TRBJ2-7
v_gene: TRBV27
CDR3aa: CASSFRRRDEQYF
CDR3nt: TGTGCCAGCAGTTTCCGGAGGAGGGACGAGCAGTACTTC

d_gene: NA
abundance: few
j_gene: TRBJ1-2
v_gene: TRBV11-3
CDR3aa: CASSRSGDSNYVYTF
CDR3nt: TGTGCCAGCAGCCGTTCTGGCGACTCTAACTATGTCTACACCTTC

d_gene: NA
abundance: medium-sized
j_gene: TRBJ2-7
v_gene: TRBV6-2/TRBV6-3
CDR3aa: CASVPREGAQGEQYF
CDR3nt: TGTGCCAGCGTCCCGAGGGAGGGGGCCCAGGGAGAGCAGTACTTC

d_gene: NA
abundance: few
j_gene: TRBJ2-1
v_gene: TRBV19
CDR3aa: CASSIGAREQFF
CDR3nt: TGTGCCAGTAGTATAGGGGCTCGCGAGCAGTTCTTC

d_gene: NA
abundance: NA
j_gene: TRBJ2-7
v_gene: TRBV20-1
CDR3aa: CSARPAGGIYEQYF
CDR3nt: TGCAGTGCTAGACCGGCAGGGGGGATATACGAGCAGTACTTC

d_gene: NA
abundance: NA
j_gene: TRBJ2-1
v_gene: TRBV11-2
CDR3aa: CASSSPRAGYFF
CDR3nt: TGTGCCAGCAGCTCGCCCAGAGCGGGCTACTTCTTC

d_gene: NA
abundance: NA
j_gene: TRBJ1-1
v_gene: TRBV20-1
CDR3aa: CSARLARGEGTEAFF
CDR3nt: TGCAGTGCTAGACTGGCTCGGGGCGAGGGCACTGAAGCTTTCTTT

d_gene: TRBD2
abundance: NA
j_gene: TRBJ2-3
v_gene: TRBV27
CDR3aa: CASSSRLAGGTDTQYF
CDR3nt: TGTGCCAGCAGTTCCCGACTAGCGGGAGGCACAGATACGCAGTATTTT

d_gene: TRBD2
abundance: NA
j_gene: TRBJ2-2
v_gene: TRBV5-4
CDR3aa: CASSPGGGVGTGELFF
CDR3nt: TGTGCCAGCAGCCCTGGTGGGGGGGTAGGCACCGGGGAGCTGTTTTTT

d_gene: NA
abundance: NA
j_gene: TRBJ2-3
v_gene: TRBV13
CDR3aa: CARSGTTPDTQYF
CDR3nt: TGTGCCAGGTCCGGGACCACTCCAGATACGCAGTATTTT

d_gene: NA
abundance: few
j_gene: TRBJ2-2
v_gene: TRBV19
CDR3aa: CASSIDDTGELFF
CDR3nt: TGTGCCAGTAGTATAGACGATACCGGGGAGCTGTTTTTT

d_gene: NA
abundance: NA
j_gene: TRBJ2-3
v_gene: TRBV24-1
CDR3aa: CATSDPFNLDTQYF
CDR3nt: TGTGCCACCAGTGACCCGTTTAATCTAGATACGCAGTATTTT

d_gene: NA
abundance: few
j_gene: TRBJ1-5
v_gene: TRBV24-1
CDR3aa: CATSDWSGVGPQHF
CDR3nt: TGTGCCACCAGTGATTGGTCAGGGGTTGGGCCCCAGCATTTT

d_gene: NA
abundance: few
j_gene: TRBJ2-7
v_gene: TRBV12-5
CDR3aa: CASGLVLGRGSYEQYF
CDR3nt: TGTGCTAGTGGTTTGGTACTTGGCCGGGGCTCCTACGAGCAGTACTTC

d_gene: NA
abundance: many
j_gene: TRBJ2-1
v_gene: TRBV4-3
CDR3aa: CASSPSGGYSYNEQFF
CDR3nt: TGCGCCAGCAGCCCTTCTGGGGGCTACTCCTACAATGAGCAGTTCTTC

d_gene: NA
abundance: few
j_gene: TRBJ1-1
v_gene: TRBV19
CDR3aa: CASSSAEGNTEAFF
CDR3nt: TGTGCCAGTAGTTCGGCAGAAGGAAACACTGAAGCTTTCTTT

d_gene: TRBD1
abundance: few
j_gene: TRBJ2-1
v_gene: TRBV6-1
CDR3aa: CASSKGAGSVNEQFF
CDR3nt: TGTGCCAGCAGTAAGGGGGCAGGGTCGGTCAATGAGCAGTTCTTC

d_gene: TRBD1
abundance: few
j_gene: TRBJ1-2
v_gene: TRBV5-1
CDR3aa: CASSAGQGYVNGYTF
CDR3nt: TGCGCCAGCAGCGCCGGACAGGGTTACGTAAATGGCTACACCTTC

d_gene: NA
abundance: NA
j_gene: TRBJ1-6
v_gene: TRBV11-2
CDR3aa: CASSEGQYYNSPLHF
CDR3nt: TGTGCCAGCAGCGAGGGGCAGTATTATAATTCACCCCTCCACTTT

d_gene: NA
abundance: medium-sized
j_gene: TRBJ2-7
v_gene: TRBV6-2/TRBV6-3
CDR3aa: CASSGASRYYEQYF
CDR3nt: TGTGCCAGCTCAGGGGCTAGCCGATACTACGAGCAGTACTTC

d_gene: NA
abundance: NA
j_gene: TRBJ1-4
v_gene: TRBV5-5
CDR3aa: CASSPSFSHLGEKLFF
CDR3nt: TGTGCCAGCAGCCCATCTTTTTCCCACCTGGGAGAAAAACTGTTTTTT

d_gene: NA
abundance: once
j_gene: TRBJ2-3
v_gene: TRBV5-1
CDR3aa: CASSLVQAGQADTQYF
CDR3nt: TGCGCCAGCAGCTTGGTCCAGGCCGGGCAAGCAGATACGCAGTATTTT

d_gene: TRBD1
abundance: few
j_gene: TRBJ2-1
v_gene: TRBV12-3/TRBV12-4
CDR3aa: CASRSGQGRTTTNEQFF
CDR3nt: TGTGCCAGCAGATCAGGACAGGGGAGGACTACTACCAATGAGCAGTTCTTC

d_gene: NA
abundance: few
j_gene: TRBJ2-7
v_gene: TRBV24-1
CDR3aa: CATCEQYF
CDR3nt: TGTGCCACCTGTGAGCAGTACTTC

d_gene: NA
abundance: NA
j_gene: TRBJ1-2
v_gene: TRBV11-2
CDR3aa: CASSLAPGPNYGYTF
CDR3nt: TGTGCCAGCAGCTTAGCCCCAGGGCCTAACTATGGCTACACCTTC

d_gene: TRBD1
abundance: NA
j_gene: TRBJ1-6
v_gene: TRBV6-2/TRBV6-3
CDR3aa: CASSLSTGTGHSPLHF
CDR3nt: TGTGCCAGCAGTTTATCCACCGGGACAGGTCACTCACCCCTCCACTTT

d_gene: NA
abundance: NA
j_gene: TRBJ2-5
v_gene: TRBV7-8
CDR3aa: CASSLGGFETQYF
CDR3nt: TGTGCCAGCAGCTTAGGAGGTTTCGAGACCCAGTACTTC

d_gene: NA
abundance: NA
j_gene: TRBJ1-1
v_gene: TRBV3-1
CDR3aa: CASSQDRYEAFF
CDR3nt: TGTGCCAGCAGCCAGGACAGATATGAAGCTTTCTTT

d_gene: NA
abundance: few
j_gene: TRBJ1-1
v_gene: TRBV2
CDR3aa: CVSSDRLNTEAFF
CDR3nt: TGTGTCAGCAGTGACCGGTTGAACACTGAAGCTTTCTTT

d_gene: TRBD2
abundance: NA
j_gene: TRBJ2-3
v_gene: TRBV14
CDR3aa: CASSQRVAGASTDTQYF
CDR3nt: TGTGCCAGCAGCCAAAGAGTAGCGGGCGCAAGCACAGATACGCAGTATTTT

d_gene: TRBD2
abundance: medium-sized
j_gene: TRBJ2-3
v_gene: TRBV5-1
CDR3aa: CASSLVLAEGDTQYF
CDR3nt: TGCGCCAGCAGCTTGGTACTAGCGGAGGGGGATACGCAGTATTTT

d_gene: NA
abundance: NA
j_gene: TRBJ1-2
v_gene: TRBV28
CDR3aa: CASSPLTGTRVNYGYTF
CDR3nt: TGTGCCAGCAGTCCGTTAACCGGGACAAGGGTTAACTATGGCTACACCTTC

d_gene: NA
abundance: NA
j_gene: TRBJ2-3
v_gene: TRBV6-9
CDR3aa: CASSFRTDTQYF
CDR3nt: TGTGCCAGCAGTTTTCGAACAGATACGCAGTATTTT

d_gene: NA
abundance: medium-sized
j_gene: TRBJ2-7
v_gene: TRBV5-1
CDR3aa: CASSFGFSRTVAYEQYF
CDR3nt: TGCGCCAGCAGCTTTGGATTCAGCCGGACGGTAGCCTACGAGCAGTACTTC

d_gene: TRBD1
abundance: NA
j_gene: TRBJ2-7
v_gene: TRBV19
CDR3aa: CASSPSGTGNLQDF
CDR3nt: TGTGCCAGTAGTCCGTCCGGGACAGGCAACCTCCAGGACTTC

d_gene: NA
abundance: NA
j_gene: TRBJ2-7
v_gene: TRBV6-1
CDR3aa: CASSEALKGQLRPYEQYF
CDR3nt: TGTGCCAGCAGTGAAGCGCTTAAGGGACAACTCAGACCCTACGAGCAGTACTTC

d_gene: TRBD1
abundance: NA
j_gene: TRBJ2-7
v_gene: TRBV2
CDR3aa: CASKDRGHHEQYF
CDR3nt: TGTGCCAGCAAGGACAGGGGGCACCACGAGCAGTACTTC

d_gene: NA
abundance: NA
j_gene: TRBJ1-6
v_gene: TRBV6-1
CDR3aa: CASSEWQVINSPLHF
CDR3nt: TGTGCCAGCAGTGAATGGCAGGTGATAAATTCACCCCTCCACTTT

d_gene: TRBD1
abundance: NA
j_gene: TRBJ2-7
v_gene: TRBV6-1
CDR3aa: CASSQDRVYEQYF
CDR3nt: TGTGCCAGCAGCCAGGACAGGGTCTACGAGCAGTACTTC

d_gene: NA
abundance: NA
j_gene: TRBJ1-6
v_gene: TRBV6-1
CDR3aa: CASHIGARYNSPLHF
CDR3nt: TGTGCCAGCCATATAGGGGCCAGATACAATTCACCCCTCCACTTT

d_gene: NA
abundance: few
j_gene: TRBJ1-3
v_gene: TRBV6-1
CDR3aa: CASSEALRGERNTIYF
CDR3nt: TGTGCCAGCAGTGAAGCGCTGAGGGGGGAAAGAAACACCATATATTTT

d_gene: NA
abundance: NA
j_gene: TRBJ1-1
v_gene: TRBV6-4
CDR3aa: CASSYSNVRNTEAFF
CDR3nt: TGTGCCAGCAGTTACTCAAACGTGAGGAACACTGAAGCTTTCTTT

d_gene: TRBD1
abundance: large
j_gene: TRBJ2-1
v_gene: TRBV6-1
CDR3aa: CASSGTGESSYNEQFF
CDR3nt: TGTGCCAGCAGTGGCACAGGGGAGAGCTCCTACAATGAGCAGTTCTTC

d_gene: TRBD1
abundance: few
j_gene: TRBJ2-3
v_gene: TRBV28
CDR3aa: CASSTRERGRDTQYF
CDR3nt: TGTGCCAGCAGTACCCGTGAAAGGGGGCGAGATACGCAGTATTTT

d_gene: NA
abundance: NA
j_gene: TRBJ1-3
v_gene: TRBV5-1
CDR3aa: CASSAGTSGNTIYF
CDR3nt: TGCGCCAGCAGCGCCGGGACATCCGGAAACACCATATATTTT

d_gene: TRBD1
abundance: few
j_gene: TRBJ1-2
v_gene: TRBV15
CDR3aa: CATTDRGYLGANYGYTF
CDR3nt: TGTGCCACCACCGACAGGGGCTACCTAGGAGCTAACTATGGCTACACCTTC

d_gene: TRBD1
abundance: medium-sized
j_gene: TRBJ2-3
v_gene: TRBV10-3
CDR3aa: CAISRDRGHTDTQYF
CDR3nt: TGTGCCATCAGCCGGGACAGGGGGCACACAGATACGCAGTATTTT

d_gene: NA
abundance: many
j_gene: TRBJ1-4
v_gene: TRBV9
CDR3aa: CASSVYDTTNEKLFF
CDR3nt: TGTGCCAGCAGCGTATACGATACAACTAATGAAAAACTGTTTTTT

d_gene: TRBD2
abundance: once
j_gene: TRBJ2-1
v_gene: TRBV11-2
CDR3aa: CASSEISGRAYNEQFF
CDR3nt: TGTGCCAGCAGCGAAATCAGCGGGAGGGCTTACAATGAGCAGTTCTTC